The next 31 T cell receptor beta chains were all read from a single sample in a study of T cell responses to AZD1222 COVID-19 vaccine. Only in-frame clones appear in the TCRdb table, and some are missing; sequencing was by immunoSEQ multiplex PCR. The repertoire holds roughly 120,000 clones, with roughly 90% as singletons. The sample here was peripheral blood, taken 28 days after the second AZD1222 dose. These receptors all stem from an adult who received the AZD1222 COVID-19 vaccine.

The chain uses TRBV4-1 and TRBJ1-5, with a possible D match to TRBD1 (6 bases). This CDR3 is built from 16 residues. The germline gives CDR1 MGHRA, CDR2 YSYEKL. Trimming shortened V by 3 bases and J by 2 bases, and 14 bases separated the two germline ends. CDR3 region: CASSQQTGLGNQPQHF. As DNA, the CDR3 is TGCGCCAGCAGCCAGCAAACAGGGTTAGGCAATCAGCCCCAGCATTTT.

This clone was detected only once. Here the CDR3 DNA reads TGTGCCAGCAGCGAGATACAGGGGTTTCGCTACGAGCAGTACTTC. Protein: CASSEIQGFRYEQYF. The chain is built from TRBV9 and TRBJ2-7; TRBD1 agrees at 7 bases. Losses at the gene ends were 3 bases for V and 3 bases for J; bases not matched to a gene: 9. Germline V gene lookup returns CDR1 SGDLS and CDR2 YYNGEE. The CDR3 extends over 15 amino acids.

This chain joins TRBV6-5 and TRBJ2-3; possibly TRBD1 for D (6 bases). V was clipped by 8 bases and J by 6 bases, with 12 bases between them. Germline CDR1 and CDR2: MNHEY and SVGAGI. The CDR3 has 12 residues. The CDR3 loop is CASAPTGDTQYF. As DNA, the CDR3 is TGTGCCAGCGCGCCTACAGGGGATACGCAGTATTTT.

The chain uses TRBV7-8 and TRBJ2-3; TRBD2 matches 7 bases. The CDR3 spans 15 residues. Germline V gene sequence: CDR1 SGHVS, CDR2 FQNEAQ. After removal of 5 bases from V and 2 bases from J, the junction contained 7 bases not matched to a gene. The CDR3 is CASSPAGLLTDTQYF. CDR3 nucleotides: TGTGCCAGCAGCCCCGCGGGACTACTCACAGATACGCAGTATTTT.

This sequence joins TRBV20-1 and TRBJ1-5, with TRBD1 identical over 7 bases. The germline V gene has CDR1 DFQATT and CDR2 SNEGSKA (reference sequence). The CDR3 extends over 17 amino acids. V trimming: 3 bases; J trimming: 2 bases; junction bases outside the gene matches: 13. The CDR3 DNA reads as TGCAGTGCTAGTAACCCGACAGGGAGAATGGGCAATCAGCCCCAGCATTTT. It translates to CSASNPTGRMGNQPQHF.

This chain uses TRBV3-1 (or the pseudogene TRBV3-2) with TRBJ1-1; 7 positions match TRBD1. Germline CDR1 LGHDT, CDR2 YNNKEL (reference sequence). The V and J ends lost 2 bases and 4 bases, in that order; junction bases with no gene match: 7. The CDR3 length is 15 residues. CDR3 DNA sequence: TGTGCCAGCAGCCAACCTAGCAGGGGGAGCACTGAAGCTTTCTTT. It encodes CASSQPSRGSTEAFF.

This chain uses TRBV7-8 with TRBJ1-6, with D possibly being TRBD1 (5 bases). Germline-derived CDR1 and CDR2 are SGHVS and FQNEAQ. V was cut by 5 bases and J by 7 bases, with 21 bases left in between. This CDR3 is 17 amino acids long. Here the CDR3 DNA reads TGTGCCAGCAGCCCCCAGGGAGGAGGGTTCTTGAATTCACCCCTCCACTTT. It yields the protein CASSPQGGGFLNSPLHF.

The chain recombines TRBV18 with TRBJ1-4; 7 bases line up with TRBD1. Germline V CDR1 and CDR2: KGHSH, LQKENI. V shed 0 bases, J shed 6 bases, and the junction held 4 bases outside the gene matches. This CDR3 has 15 residues. DNA for the CDR3: TGTGCCAGCTCACCACCTGGCAGGGGGGATGAAAAACTGTTTTTT. It codes for CASSPPGRGDEKLFF.

The genes are TRBV7-2 and TRBJ1-1; the D is unclear. This CDR3 comprises 15 residues. The germline V gene has CDR1 SGHTA and CDR2 FQGNSA. Trimming pared 2 bases from V and 1 base from J, leaving 11 bases between. The DNA for the CDR3 is TGTGCCAGCAGCTTATTGTCGTGGGCGAACACTGAAGCTTTCTTT. Protein product: CASSLLSWANTEAFF.

This chain connects TRBV2 to TRBJ2-7; no reliable D call. Looked up from germline, CDR1 is SNHLY and CDR2 is FYNNEI. Trimming stripped 6 bases from V and 5 bases from J, with 20 bases between. The CDR3 has 15 amino acids. The CDR3 DNA follows: TGTGCCAGCAGCCCCGTTACAGCGACTGGGGACGAGCAGTACTTC. Amino acid sequence: CASSPVTATGDEQYF.

The chain combines TRBV29-1 with TRBJ1-5; D unclear. The CDR3 runs 13 residues. CDR1 and CDR2 (germline): SQVTM, ANQGSEA. The V end lost 6 bases, the J end lost 6 bases, and 15 bases lay between the germline ends. CDR3 DNA: TGCAGCGTGACGGGAGGTTGGGGTCAGCCCCAGCATTTT. It translates to CSVTGGWGQPQHF.

The CDR3, as DNA: TGTGCCAGCAGCTTAGGACCAGGGCGGCGTGGCTACACCTTC. Its translation is CASSLGPGRRGYTF. This chain joins TRBV2 and TRBJ1-2; D might be TRBD1 (5 bases). V was cut by 6 bases and J by 7 bases, with 18 bases left in between. Germline V gene sequence: CDR1 SNHLY, CDR2 FYNNEI. This CDR3 has 14 amino acids. The full variable domain, in which reference TRBV2 and TRBJ1-2 provide the parts outside the CDR3, is EPEVTQTPSHQVTQMGQEVILRCVPISNHLYFYWYRQILGQKVEFLVSFYNNEISEKSEIFDDQFSVERPDGSNFTLKIRSTKLEDSAMYFCASSLGPGRRGYTFGSGTRLTVV.

Only one count was recorded for this clone. The J gene is TRBJ1-1, the V gene TRBV12-3 or TRBV12-4, with D hard to call. CDR3 size: 12 residues. V dropped 5 bases and J dropped 4 bases, with 8 bases sitting between them. The CDR3 loop is CASSPEFTEAFF. The DNA of the CDR3 is TGTGCCAGCAGTCCAGAGTTCACTGAAGCTTTCTTT.

In DNA form, the CDR3 reads TGTGCCAGCAGGGCCGGGACAGAGCAGTTCTTC. Protein product: CASRAGTEQFF. The V and J genes are TRBV27 and TRBJ2-1, with a weak D call TRBD1 (6 bases). CDR3 length: 11 amino acids. With 6 bases removed from V and 10 bases from J, the gap between germline ends came to 10 bases. Germline assignment: CDR1 MNHEY and CDR2 SMNVEV (reference sequence).

This chain uses TRBV5-1 with TRBJ1-6, with D hard to call. Trimming took off 0 bases at V and 0 bases at J, with 4 bases between the two ends. The CDR3 consists of 15 residues. Looked up from germline, CDR1 is SGHRS and CDR2 is YFSETQ. CDR3 DNA sequence: TGCGCCAGCAGCTTGGGGAGCTCCTATAATTCACCCCTCCACTTT. Amino acid sequence: CASSLGSSYNSPLHF.

This clone showed up just once. The rearrangement uses TRBV5-6 and TRBJ1-1; D is uncertain. V lost 1 base to trimming and J lost 7 bases, with 8 bases between them. The length of the CDR3 is 12 residues. CDR1 and CDR2 from the germline V gene are SGHDT and YYEEEE. CDR3 in DNA: TGTGCCAGCAGCTTGTTATGGGGTGAAGCTTTCTTT. Residues: CASSLLWGEAFF.

The chain has TRBV7-6 and TRBJ2-7, with 12 positions matching TRBD2. J lost 2 bases, V lost 5 bases, and 7 bases had no gene match. Germline loops: CDR1 SGHVS, CDR2 FNYEAQ. This CDR3 spans 16 amino acids. CDR3 nucleotide sequence: TGTGCCAGCAGCCCACGATCTAGCGGGGGGGCCTACGAGCAGTACTTC. Translation gives CASSPRSSGGAYEQYF.

This chain connects TRBV28 to TRBJ1-4; D is possibly TRBD1 (6 bases). The CDR3 spans 15 residues. Per germline, CDR1 MDHEN and CDR2 SYDVKM. V gave up 7 bases and J gave up 8 bases, with 20 bases separating them. CDR3 protein: CASIPGGDIGEKLFF. Written as DNA, the CDR3 is TGTGCCAGCATCCCCGGAGGGGACATAGGGGAAAAACTGTTTTTT. The whole variable domain, filled in from reference TRBV28 and TRBJ1-4, reads DVKVTQSSRYLVKRTGEKVFLECVQDMDHENMFWYRQDPGLGLRLIYFSYDVKMKEKGDIPEGYSVSREKKERFSLILESASTNQTSMYLCASIPGGDIGEKLFFGSGTQLSVL.

V usage is TRBV7-8 and J usage is TRBJ1-3; D uncertain. V lost 1 base and J 0 bases, leaving 10 bases between the germline ends. The CDR3 runs 16 residues. Per the germline V gene, CDR1 is SGHVS and CDR2 is FQNEAQ. CDR3 nucleotide sequence: TGTGCCAGCAGCTTAGGGACCGGGAACTCTGGAAACACCATATATTTT. The encoded protein is CASSLGTGNSGNTIYF.

V usage is TRBV5-1 and J usage is TRBJ1-1, with a tentative D call TRBD1 (6 bases). The V and J ends lost 6 bases and 2 bases respectively, with 14 bases between them. The CDR3 has 14 amino acids. Looked up from germline, CDR1 is SGHRS and CDR2 is YFSETQ. The CDR3 sequence: CASTAGVGNTEAFF. The CDR3, as DNA: TGCGCCAGCACGGCAGGGGTTGGAAACACTGAAGCTTTCTTT.

This clone was picked up a small number of times. The chain recombines TRBV2 with TRBJ2-7; 7 nucleotides align to TRBD1. V trimming: 8 bases; J trimming: 10 bases; junction bases outside the gene matches: 5. CDR1 is SNHLY, CDR2 FYNNEI, per germline. The CDR3 runs 10 residues. Here the CDR3 DNA reads TGTGCCAGCGGACAGGCTAACCAGTACTTC. Amino acid sequence: CASGQANQYF.

This clone appeared once. This rearrangement joins TRBV5-6 to TRBJ2-5, with D unclear. Germline lookup yields CDR1 SGHDT and CDR2 YYEEEE. Trimming pared 6 bases from V and 3 bases from J, leaving 12 bases between. The CDR3 sequence is 13 residues long. CDR3 sequence (DNA): TGTGCCAGCACGCGGACGGCTAAAGAGACCCAGTACTTC. Its translation is CASTRTAKETQYF.

The V call is TRBV9, the J call TRBJ1-1; D is unclear. Deletions cut 2 bases from V and 3 bases from J, with 8 bases between. The CDR3 has 13 amino acids. Germline V gene lookup returns CDR1 SGDLS and CDR2 YYNGEE. CDR3 amino acids: CASSVFPDTEAFF. CDR3 bases: TGTGCCAGCAGCGTTTTCCCGGACACTGAAGCTTTCTTT.

V usage is TRBV6-5 and J usage is TRBJ2-1; possible D gene TRBD1, 6 bases. Germline assignment: CDR1 MNHEY and CDR2 SVGAGI. This CDR3 is built from 15 residues. With 6 bases removed from V and 3 bases from J, the gap between germline ends came to 15 bases. The CDR3 DNA follows: TGTGCCAGCAGGGTGAGGGGGAGCAACTACAATGAGCAGTTCTTC. This sequence encodes CASRVRGSNYNEQFF.

This clone was counted a single time. V is TRBV12-3 or TRBV12-4 and J is TRBJ2-2; D not resolved. V lost 4 bases and J 10 bases, leaving 10 bases between the germline ends. This CDR3 is 12 amino acids long. The DNA of the CDR3 is TGTGCCAGCAGTTCCCAGCCGGAGGAGCTGTTTTTT. It is translated as CASSSQPEELFF.

V and J are TRBV27 and TRBJ1-3, with D perhaps matching TRBD1 (6 bases). Germline lookup yields CDR1 MNHEY and CDR2 SMNVEV (reference sequence). The CDR3 consists of 14 residues. V lost 6 bases, J lost 2 bases, and 11 bases lay in between. The DNA for the CDR3 is TGTGCCAGCAGACTACAGGGAGCTGGAAACACCATATATTTT. It yields the protein CASRLQGAGNTIYF.

The gene calls are TRBV18 and TRBJ2-3; TRBD2 matches at 12 bases. Looked up from germline, CDR1 is KGHSH and CDR2 is LQKENI. This CDR3 comprises 15 residues. V shed 5 bases and J 3 bases; nucleotides not matched to a gene: 3. DNA of the CDR3: TGTGCCAGCTCAATAGGACTAGCGGGGACAGATACGCAGTATTTT. This sequence encodes CASSIGLAGTDTQYF.

CDR3 DNA: TGTGCCAGCAGCCAAGAGTGGGCAGGTTCGTACGAGCAGTACTTC. It specifies CASSQEWAGSYEQYF. The chain couples TRBV4-2 to TRBJ2-7; D ambiguous. CDR3 size: 15 residues. Trimming removed 0 bases at V and 4 bases at J, with 13 bases between. Germline loops: CDR1 LGHNA, CDR2 YNFKEQ.

The chain combines TRBV21-1 with TRBJ2-1; TRBD1 is taken as the D call from the table, unchecked against the DNA. TRBV21-1 is a listed pseudogene. The CDR3 runs to 16 residues. As DNA, the CDR3 is TGTGCCAGCAGCAAGGCAGGGGGCACATTCGGCAATGAGCAGTTCTTC. Translation gives CASSKAGGTFGNEQFF.

The rearrangement joins TRBV7-2 to TRBJ1-1; TRBD1 is a possible D gene (5 bases). Between the trimmed V and J ends, which lost 2 bases and 8 bases, there was a span of 18 bases. The CDR3 has 15 amino acids. CDR1 is SGHTA, CDR2 FQGNSA, per germline. CDR3 loop: CASSLLLSGRDEAFF. CDR3 coding DNA: TGTGCCAGCAGCTTATTGTTGTCTGGCAGGGACGAAGCTTTCTTT.

This clone appeared once. The V gene is TRBV9, the J gene TRBJ2-5; D not certain. This CDR3 comprises 15 residues. V lost 0 bases, J lost 5 bases, and 14 bases lay in between. Germline CDR1 reads SGDLS; CDR2 reads YYNGEE. The CDR3: CASSVEAIERETQYF. The CDR3 DNA reads as TGTGCCAGCAGCGTAGAGGCTATAGAACGGGAGACCCAGTACTTC.